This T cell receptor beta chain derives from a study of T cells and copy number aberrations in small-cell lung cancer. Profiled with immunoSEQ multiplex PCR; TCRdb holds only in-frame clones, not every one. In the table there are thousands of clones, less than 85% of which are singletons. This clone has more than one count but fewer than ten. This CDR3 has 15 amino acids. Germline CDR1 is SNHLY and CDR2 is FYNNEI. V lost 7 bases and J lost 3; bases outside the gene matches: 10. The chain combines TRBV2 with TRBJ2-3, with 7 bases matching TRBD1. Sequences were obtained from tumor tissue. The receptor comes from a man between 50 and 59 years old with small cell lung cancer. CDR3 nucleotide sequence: TGTGCCAGCAAGCCAGGGGGATTAAGGACAGATACGCAGTATTTT. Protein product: CASKPGGLRTDTQYF.